These 19 T cell receptor beta chains were sequenced from one sample in a study of cytomegalovirus exposure and HLA in healthy donors. Primers included in the PCR were 60 Vbeta and 13 Jbeta primers. Clones were sequenced by immunoSEQ multiplex PCR, and TCRdb holds only the in-frame ones, with some missing. The sample consists of roughly 120,000 clones, 65% to 80% of them appearing once. The sequencing sample was made of PBMCs. These receptors were obtained from a man younger than 35 in good health and CMV-seropositive.

This clone was seen only a few times. The chain has TRBV19 and TRBJ1-4; D not resolved. The V gene's germline CDR1 is LNHDA and CDR2 SQIVND (reference sequence). V lost 6 bases and J lost 4, with 12 bases in between. The CDR3 length is 14 residues. The CDR3, as DNA: TGTGCCAGTAGCTCCGTCCCCCTTAATGAAAAACTGTTTTTT. Amino acid sequence: CASSSVPLNEKLFF.

CDR3 residues: CASSSLIPDTQYF. The DNA of the CDR3 is TGTGCCAGCAGTTCCCTTATCCCAGATACGCAGTATTTT. The V call is TRBV27, the J call TRBJ2-3; D uncertain. CDR1 is MNHEY and CDR2 is SMNVEV in the germline V gene (reference sequence). The CDR3 sequence is 13 residues long. The germline V and J ends were trimmed by 4 bases and 4 bases, with 9 bases remaining between them.

The rearrangement uses TRBV7-6 and TRBJ2-7; the D gene is possibly TRBD1 (6 bases). Germline CDR1 reads SGHVS; CDR2 reads FNYEAQ. The CDR3 is 13 residues long. With 1 base removed from V and 4 bases from J, the gap between germline ends came to 8 bases. CDR3 loop: CASSLGTAYEQYF. The DNA for the CDR3 is TGTGCCAGCAGCTTAGGGACAGCTTACGAGCAGTACTTC.

The V gene is TRBV5-1, the J gene TRBJ1-4, with a possible D match to TRBD1 (6 bases). The CDR3 loop spans 15 amino acids. CDR1 and CDR2 from the germline V gene are SGHRS and YFSETQ. V was shortened by 3 bases and J by 8 bases, with 17 bases between the two germline ends. The CDR3 DNA is TGCGCCAGCAGCTCCTCGGGGGGGGCGGTCGAAAAACTGTTTTTT. It is translated as CASSSSGGAVEKLFF.

CDR3 protein: CASSMGTGGPQYF. The CDR3 DNA sequence: TGTGCCAGTAGTATGGGGACAGGGGGGCCCCAGTACTTC. The V call is TRBV19, the J call TRBJ2-5; 11 positions match TRBD1. Trimming took 3 bases from V and 9 from J; bases not matched to a gene: 3. This CDR3 contains 13 residues. Germline-derived CDR1 and CDR2 are LNHDA and SQIVND (reference sequence). The variable domain in full, with the rest retrieved from reference TRBV19 and TRBJ2-5, is DGGITQSPKYLFRKEGQNVTLSCEQNLNHDAMYWYRQDPGQGLRLIYYSQIVNDFQKGDIAEGYSVSREKKESFPLTVTSAQKNPTAFYLCASSMGTGGPQYFGPGTRLLVL.

The V and J genes are TRBV28 and TRBJ2-3, with 7 bases aligning to TRBD2. The CDR3 runs to 18 residues. Per germline, CDR1 MDHEN and CDR2 SYDVKM. The V gene end was trimmed by 5 bases and the J gene end by 3 bases; junction bases not matched to a gene: 17. The CDR3 reads CASSPPPGGGGMTDTQYF. CDR3 coding DNA: TGTGCCAGCAGTCCCCCCCCGGGAGGTGGGGGAATGACAGATACGCAGTATTTT.

This chain uses TRBV19 with TRBJ2-7, with D possibly TRBD1 on 7 matching bases. The CDR3 loop spans 16 amino acids. V lost 3 bases and J 3 bases, leaving 18 bases between the germline ends. CDR1 and CDR2 from the germline V gene are LNHDA and SQIVND (reference sequence). The CDR3 nucleotides read TGTGCCAGTAGTATGTTGGTTGGAGGGGGCCTCTACGAGCAGTACTTC. Translating it yields CASSMLVGGGLYEQYF.

This rearrangement joins TRBV7-9 to TRBJ2-3; TRBD2 might be the D (6 bases). CDR1 is SEHNR and CDR2 is FQNEAQ in the germline V gene (reference sequence). CDR3 length equals 12 residues. CDR3 protein: CVLRDPSDTQYF. The DNA of the CDR3 is TGTGTTCTGCGGGACCCTTCAGATACGCAGTATTTT.

The V call is TRBV27, the J call TRBJ1-6; TRBD1 is a possible D gene (5 bases). Trimming removed 2 bases from V and 5 bases from J, with 7 bases in between. The germline V gene encodes CDR1 MNHEY and CDR2 SMNVEV (reference sequence). The CDR3 consists of 14 residues. The CDR3 DNA sequence: TGTGCCAGCAGTTTACAGGGAAATAATTCACCCCTCCACTTT. Amino acid sequence: CASSLQGNNSPLHF.

This clone was observed a few times. The chain joins TRBV2 to TRBJ2-2; 7 nucleotides match TRBD1. The CDR3 spans 15 residues. The V gene's germline CDR1 is SNHLY and CDR2 FYNNEI. V trimming: 6 bases; J trimming: 3 bases; junction bases outside the gene matches: 7. The CDR3 bases are TGTGCCAGCAGGCCCGGGACAGTTGACACCGGGGAGCTGTTTTTT. Protein product: CASRPGTVDTGELFF.

The chain carries TRBV5-1 and TRBJ1-5; 8 positions agree with TRBD1. The CDR3 covers 14 residues. J was trimmed by 7 bases and V by 4 bases; bases with no gene match: 7. CDR1 is SGHRS, CDR2 YFSETQ, per germline. The CDR3 sequence: CASSPLTGDQPQHF. In nucleotides, the CDR3 is TGCGCCAGCAGCCCCTTGACAGGGGACCAGCCCCAGCATTTT.

The V and J genes are TRBV5-4 and TRBJ1-1, with a weak D call TRBD1 (5 bases). CDR1 and CDR2 from the germline V gene are SGHNT and YYREEE (reference sequence). The CDR3 spans 16 residues. V lost 4 bases and J 2 bases, leaving 18 bases between the germline ends. CDR3 sequence: CASSLGSGTANTEAFF. DNA of the CDR3: TGTGCCAGCAGCCTTGGCTCGGGGACTGCTAACACTGAAGCTTTCTTT.

The chain couples TRBV6-1 to TRBJ1-5; D uncertain. CDR1 is MNHNS and CDR2 is SASEGT in the germline V gene. Trimming took 1 base from V and 5 from J, leaving 12 bases between them. There are 15 residues in the CDR3. The CDR3 here is CASSEVTVSHQPQHF. CDR3 in DNA: TGTGCCAGCAGTGAAGTTACAGTAAGTCATCAGCCCCAGCATTTT.

The chain employs TRBV5-1 and TRBJ2-7, with 8 positions matching TRBD1. This CDR3 spans 16 amino acids. V lost 3 bases, J lost 2 bases, and 10 bases stayed unmatched. Germline CDR1 and CDR2: SGHRS and YFSETQ. CDR3 in DNA: TGCGCCAGCAGCTCCGGTCCGGGACAGGATACCTACGAGCAGTACTTC. It translates to CASSSGPGQDTYEQYF.

This clone has just a few counts. This chain joins TRBV19 and TRBJ2-1; 8 positions match TRBD2. This CDR3 is built from 15 residues. J was trimmed by 2 bases and V by 2 bases; bases with no gene match: 2. Germline V lookup: CDR1 LNHDA, CDR2 SQIVND (reference sequence). The CDR3 loop reads CASSIIAGTYNEQFF. As DNA, the CDR3 is TGTGCCAGTAGTATAATAGCGGGGACCTACAATGAGCAGTTCTTC.

With regard to this clone: At one end, the junction sequence differs from germline, possibly due to a read error. The chain couples TRBV7-9 to TRBJ1-4; the D is unclear. CDR1 is SEHNR, CDR2 FQNEAQ, per germline (reference sequence). The CDR3 spans 13 residues. The CDR3 reads CASSLLGEPGLLF. DNA of the CDR3: TGTGCCAGCAGCTTATTGGGAGAGCCGGGATTGCTTTTT.

The V gene is TRBV27, the J gene TRBJ1-1, with no clear D. Germline CDR1 reads MNHEY; CDR2 reads SMNVEV (reference sequence). This CDR3 has 14 residues. Trimming cost V 3 bases and J 0 bases, with 8 bases left between them. CDR3 DNA: TGTGCCAGCAGTTTCAGCGTTGTGAACACTGAAGCTTTCTTT. It yields the protein CASSFSVVNTEAFF.

The chain links TRBV4-1 to TRBJ2-7; D is perhaps TRBD2 (6 bases). Germline V CDR1 and CDR2: MGHRA, YSYEKL. Trimming took off 8 bases at V and 0 bases at J, with 14 bases between the two ends. The CDR3 spans 14 residues. The CDR3 here is CASRGATSSYEQYF. The CDR3 nucleotides read TGCGCCAGCCGCGGGGCGACGAGCTCCTACGAGCAGTACTTC.

The rearrangement uses TRBV6-1 and TRBJ1-2, with TRBD1 as a possible D gene (5 bases). In germline, CDR1 is MNHNS, CDR2 SASEGT. Between the trimmed V and J ends, which lost 7 bases and 3 bases, there was a span of 12 bases. The CDR3 length is 13 residues. This chain's CDR3 is CASNVGLYYGYTF. DNA of the CDR3: TGTGCCAGCAACGTGGGGCTTTACTATGGCTACACCTTC.